These 29 T cell receptor beta chains were sequenced from one sample in a study of human T cells and chemical hapten exposure. TCRdb recomputed calls from the RACE reads with MiXCR, one row per CDR3 protein. This sample has a few hundred thousand distinct CDR3 sequences, with more than 5% found just once. Time point described: patch test 2, 6 weeks after DPC sensitization. Described treatment: therapeutic diphenylcyclopropenone sensitization with weekly scalp DPC. This sample comprised whole blood, obtained in connection with sensitization to the hapten diphenylcyclopropenone (DPC). These receptors came from a woman in her late teens or twenties with alopecia areata. Some clones in this sample may be carry-over from other donors' samples.

This clonotype showed up just a few times. The chain uses TRBV27 and TRBJ1-1; 7 bases are shared with TRBD1. Germline CDR1 reads MNHEY; CDR2 reads SMNVEV (reference sequence). V shed 6 bases and J 12 bases; nucleotides not matched to a gene: 10. CDR3 length: 12 amino acids. CDR3 residues: CASSPTQGITFF. CDR3 bases: TGTGCCAGCAGCCCCACACAGGGGATCACTTTCTTT.

The genes are TRBV9 and TRBJ2-2; possible D gene TRBD2, 5 bases. Per the germline V gene, CDR1 is SGDLS and CDR2 is YYNGEE. The CDR3 extends over 13 amino acids. Trimming cost V 0 bases and J 7 bases, with 7 bases left between them. CDR3: CASSVVRVGELFF. CDR3 nucleotide sequence: TGTGCCAGCAGCGTAGTGAGGGTCGGGGAGCTGTTTTTT.

V gene TRBV20-1 combines with J gene TRBJ2-7; the D gene is possibly TRBD1 (6 bases). V lost 5 bases to trimming and J lost 2 bases, with 19 bases between them. The germline gives CDR1 DFQATT, CDR2 SNEGSKA (reference sequence). The CDR3 runs to 15 residues. CDR3 sequence reads: CSAPTRTVATYEQYF. The CDR3 bases are TGCAGTGCTCCAACGCGGACAGTAGCGACCTACGAGCAGTACTTC.

This clonotype was detected ten times or more. This chain joins TRBV7-9 and TRBJ2-3; either TRBD1 or TRBD2 may supply D (6 bases each). Per germline, CDR1 SEHNR and CDR2 FQNEAQ (reference sequence). V lost 8 bases and J lost 3, with 18 bases in between. The CDR3 contains 15 residues. CDR3 sequence reads: CASGRGAGTTDTQYF. The CDR3 nucleotides read TGTGCCAGCGGAAGGGGGGCAGGGACAACAGATACGCAGTATTTT.

This clonotype was seen at least ten times. The genes are TRBV24-1 and TRBJ1-1; 12 nucleotides match TRBD1. Germline CDR1 KGHDR, CDR2 SFDVKD. Trimming took 4 bases from V and 6 from J; bases not matched to a gene: 5. The length of the CDR3 is 15 residues. DNA of the CDR3: TGTGCCACCAGTGAAACGGGACAGGGGGCGGCTGAAGCTTTCTTT. Translated, it gives CATSETGQGAAEAFF.

This clonotype was observed at least ten times. The chain is built from TRBV18 and TRBJ1-5; TRBD1 agrees at 8 bases. The V gene end was trimmed by 5 bases and the J gene end by 0 bases; junction bases not matched to a gene: 3. The CDR3 is 15 amino acids. Germline V gives CDR1 KGHSH, CDR2 LQKENI. CDR3 in DNA: TGTGCCAGCTCAACGACAGGGGATAGCAATCAGCCCCAGCATTTT. Its translation: CASSTTGDSNQPQHF.

A word on this clonotype: One base away lies a much larger clone, so this may be a sequencing read error. The gene calls are TRBV19 and TRBJ1-5, with D maybe TRBD2 (6 bases). The last part of the DNA fits TRBJ2-3 better; the J call may be wrong. The germline V gene has CDR1 LNHDA and CDR2 SQIVND (reference sequence). The CDR3 sequence is 15 residues long. CDR3 sequence (DNA): TGTGCCAGTAGTATAATGGCGGGGACGCAGCAGCCCCAGTATTTT. Translation: CASSIMAGTQQPQYF.

This clonotype was picked up a small number of times. This sequence joins TRBV12-3 or TRBV12-4 and TRBJ2-1, with 14 bases matching TRBD2. CDR3 size: 15 residues. The J segment lost 8 bases and the V segment lost 5 bases, leaving 5 bases of the junction unmatched. The CDR3 DNA follows: TGTGCCAGCAGTGCGACTAGCGGGGGGGCCGATGAGCAGTTCTTC. Residues: CASSATSGGADEQFF.

Many counts were recorded for this clonotype. This chain links TRBV18 with TRBJ2-7; no firm D call. Trimming removed 4 bases at V and 5 bases at J, with 6 bases between. The CDR3 spans 11 residues. Germline V gives CDR1 KGHSH, CDR2 LQKENI. The CDR3 nucleotides read TGTGCCAGCTCACAAGGTAACGAGCAGTACTTC. Amino acids: CASSQGNEQYF.

This clonotype was seen at least ten times. V usage is TRBV5-1 and J usage is TRBJ1-1, with TRBD1 matching 7 bases. This CDR3 region has 13 residues. Trimming cost V 4 bases and J 11 bases; bases outside gene matches: 11. Per germline, CDR1 SGHRS and CDR2 YFSETQ. In DNA, the CDR3 is TGCGCCAGCAGCCCGGACAGGAACTTCGGGGCTTTCTTT. This translates into CASSPDRNFGAFF.

V is TRBV20-1 and J is TRBJ2-7; D remains ambiguous. Trimming shortened V by 0 bases and J by 2 bases, and 11 bases separated the two germline ends. This CDR3 is 14 amino acids long. Germline CDR1 and CDR2: DFQATT and SNEGSKA (reference sequence). CDR3 sequence (DNA): TGCAGTGCTAGAGATCAAACAAGCACCTACGAGCAGTACTTC. Translation gives CSARDQTSTYEQYF.

This clonotype was recorded a few times. The chain employs TRBV18 and TRBJ1-1, with a weak D call TRBD1 (5 bases). Germline V gives CDR1 KGHSH, CDR2 LQKENI. The CDR3 is 13 amino acids. V dropped 10 bases and J dropped 4 bases, with 16 bases sitting between them. The CDR3, as DNA: TGTGCCACCCTGGGGGAGCAGGGCACTGAAGCTTTCTTT. The encoded protein is CATLGEQGTEAFF.

There are a few counts of this clonotype. The chain combines TRBV29-1 with TRBJ1-2; D unclear. The CDR3 totals 15 residues. From germline, CDR1 is SQVTM and CDR2 ANQGSEA. With 1 base removed from V and 2 bases from J, the gap between germline ends came to 14 bases. The DNA for the CDR3 is TGCAGCGTTGAAGCTTTTAGGGCTTGGAACTATGGCTACACCTTC. It translates to CSVEAFRAWNYGYTF.

As for this clonotype: Compared with germline, one end of the junction differs, possibly owing to a read error. This sequence joins TRBV20-1 and TRBJ1-5; 7 bases are shared with TRBD1. From germline, CDR1 is DFQATT and CDR2 SNEGSKA (reference sequence). This CDR3 is built from 12 residues. This chain's CDR3 is CCARQGDQPQHF. For the CDR3, the DNA is TGCTGTGCTAGGCAGGGGGATCAGCCCCAGCATTTT.

Only a few counts were recorded for this clonotype. This chain joins TRBV7-2 and TRBJ2-5; tentative D call: TRBD2 (8 bases). V dropped 3 bases and J dropped 5 bases, with 19 bases sitting between them. CDR1 SGHTA and CDR2 FQGNSA come from the germline V gene. This CDR3 has 16 amino acids. In nucleotides, the CDR3 is TGTGCCAGCAGCTTTGTAGGGAGCGGGGGACAGGAGACCCAGTACTTC. It translates to CASSFVGSGGQETQYF.

The CDR3 bases are TGTGCCAGTACCAATACCAACGTCCTGACTTTC. It codes for CASTNTNVLTF. V and J are TRBV19 and TRBJ2-6; no clear D gene. The germline V gene encodes CDR1 LNHDA and CDR2 SQIVND (reference sequence). With 7 bases removed from V and 8 bases from J, the gap between germline ends came to 6 bases. The CDR3 sequence is 11 residues long.

The V gene is TRBV28, the J gene TRBJ1-1; TRBD1 is a possible D gene (6 bases). CDR1 is MDHEN, CDR2 SYDVKM, per germline. V dropped 8 bases and J dropped 0 bases, with 10 bases sitting between them. The CDR3 is 13 residues long. CDR3 region: CASGGLVNTEAFF. CDR3 coding DNA: TGTGCCAGCGGGGGGCTAGTGAACACTGAAGCTTTCTTT.

The genes are TRBV29-1 and TRBJ2-2; a possible D gene is TRBD1 (6 bases). There are 13 residues in the CDR3. The germline V gene encodes CDR1 SQVTM and CDR2 ANQGSEA. V lost 4 bases and J lost 6, with 12 bases in between. The CDR3 region has the DNA TGCAGCGTTGTGGGGGCTAGCTCCGGGGAGCTGTTTTTT. It translates to CSVVGASSGELFF.

In nucleotides, the CDR3 is TGCAGTGCTAGAGGGGCGGACAGCACTGAAGCTTTCTTT. This sequence encodes CSARGADSTEAFF. The rearrangement uses TRBV20-1 and TRBJ1-1, with D possibly TRBD1 on 6 matching bases. The germline V and J ends were trimmed by 1 base and 4 bases, with 10 bases remaining between them. The length of the CDR3 is 13 residues. Per germline, CDR1 DFQATT and CDR2 SNEGSKA (reference sequence).

This clonotype has more than one count but fewer than ten. The rearrangement uses TRBV6-5 and TRBJ2-4; tentative D call: TRBD2 (5 bases). The CDR3 loop spans 15 amino acids. Germline CDR1 MNHEY, CDR2 SVGAGI. V shed 7 bases and J shed 0 bases, with 13 bases lying between them. CDR3 sequence: CASMPISGAKNIQYF. The CDR3 nucleotides are TGTGCCAGCATGCCCATAAGCGGAGCCAAAAACATTCAGTACTTC.

This clonotype was recorded at least ten times. This chain connects TRBV29-1 to TRBJ2-1; TRBD1 matches 10 bases. Per the germline V gene, CDR1 is SQVTM and CDR2 is ANQGSEA. The J segment lost 6 bases and the V segment lost 6 bases, leaving 2 bases of the junction unmatched. The CDR3 is 12 residues long. The CDR3: CSVRTGGNEQFF. CDR3 in DNA: TGCAGCGTCCGGACAGGGGGCAATGAGCAGTTCTTC.

V and J are TRBV5-1 and TRBJ2-7; TRBD1 matches 7 bases. The CDR3 covers 14 residues. Losses at the gene ends were 4 bases for V and 2 bases for J; bases not matched to a gene: 6. Germline V CDR1 and CDR2: SGHRS, YFSETQ. The CDR3 spells CASSPRDRTYEQYF. The CDR3, as DNA: TGCGCCAGCAGCCCGAGGGACAGAACCTACGAGCAGTACTTC.

This clonotype was seen many times. The chain joins TRBV7-9 to TRBJ1-1; D possibly corresponds to TRBD1 (5 bases). The CDR3 length is 16 residues. Germline CDR1 and CDR2: SEHNR and FQNEAQ (reference sequence). V was pared by 1 base and J by 1 base, with 13 bases between. CDR3 protein: CASSLEARTPNTEAFF. In DNA, the CDR3 is TGTGCCAGCAGCTTAGAGGCCAGGACACCGAACACTGAAGCTTTCTTT.

This chain connects TRBV6-2 or TRBV6-3 to TRBJ2-5, with D unclear. There are 14 residues in the CDR3. V was cut by 2 bases and J by 2 bases, with 9 bases left in between. Germline assignment: CDR1 MNHEY and CDR2 SVGEGT. CDR3 sequence (DNA): TGTGCCAGCAGTTACAAAGCAAGACAAGAGACCCAGTACTTC. Protein: CASSYKARQETQYF.

At least ten counts were recorded for this clonotype. This sequence joins TRBV7-2 and TRBJ2-3; D gene ambiguous. CDR3 length equals 14 residues. Looked up from germline, CDR1 is SGHTA and CDR2 is FQGNSA. V lost 4 bases and J lost 4, with 12 bases in between. Here the CDR3 DNA reads TGTGCCAGCAGCTCTTGGGGTTTGCCAGATACGCAGTATTTT. Protein sequence: CASSSWGLPDTQYF.

The gene calls are TRBV4-2 and TRBJ2-2; 7 nucleotides line up with TRBD1. Germline V lookup: CDR1 LGHNA, CDR2 YNFKEQ. V shed 4 bases and J 6 bases; nucleotides not matched to a gene: 11. The CDR3 sequence is 16 residues long. The CDR3 nucleotides read TGTGCCAGCAGCCCTGAAGACTCGACAGGGCCCGGGGAGCTGTTTTTT. Translation: CASSPEDSTGPGELFF.

This clonotype was picked up many times. For the CDR3, the DNA is TGTGCCAGCAGCCCACTAGAACCCCGAGAGACCCAGTACTTC. This gives the protein CASSPLEPRETQYF. This chain connects TRBV25-1 to TRBJ2-5, with D maybe TRBD2 (5 bases). V shed 6 bases and J shed 4 bases, with 15 bases lying between them. Germline V lookup: CDR1 MGHDK, CDR2 SYGVNS. CDR3 length: 14 residues.

The rearrangement joins TRBV2 to TRBJ2-3, with D perhaps TRBD2 (5 bases). This CDR3 region has 14 residues. V was shortened by 8 bases and J by 2 bases, with 14 bases between the two germline ends. Germline V gene data show CDR1 as SNHLY and CDR2 as FYNNEI. The CDR3 nucleotides read TGTGCCAGCGGCGCCGGGATAGTCACAGATACGCAGTATTTT. Its protein product is CASGAGIVTDTQYF.

Only a few counts were recorded for this clonotype. The rearrangement links TRBV27 to TRBJ2-4; D tentatively fits TRBD1 or TRBD2 (5 bases each). Trimming shortened V by 2 bases and J by 0 bases, and 11 bases separated the two germline ends. Per the germline V gene, CDR1 is MNHEY and CDR2 is SMNVEV (reference sequence). The CDR3 is 16 residues long. The DNA for the CDR3 is TGTGCCAGCAGTTTAGACAGACTATTAGCCAAAAACATTCAGTACTTC. It specifies CASSLDRLLAKNIQYF.